This TCR beta chain is drawn from a study of blood T cells in healthy people across ages. General study results and limits: The percentage of naive T cells correlated strongly with TCR beta diversity.

Note on this clonotype: Its antigen is unidentified.

Together with a sample-barcoded 5' primer, a J-beta primer mix was included in a second PCR lasting about 7 to 12 cycles. Each cDNA was tagged by a template-switch adaptor containing 12 random nucleotides. Via MiXCR, TCRdb re-called the 5' RACE reads, giving one row per CDR3 protein. The table lists roughly 1.5 million distinct CDR3 sequences, 40% to 45% of them singletons. CDR3 length: 13 amino acids. The receptor was isolated from a young woman in good health. Sequenced: blood. V and J are TRBV12-3 or TRBV12-4 and TRBJ2-4; unclear D gene. Near its end, the DNA agrees better with TRBJ2-7, so the J call may be wrong. The CDR3 bases are TGTGCCAGCAGTTCACGAAGACCGCTCGAGCAGTACTTC. Amino acids: CASSSRRPLEQYF.